These 3 T cell receptor beta chains originate from one sample sequenced in a study of blood T cell repertoires in COVID-19. The table came from immunoSEQ multiplex PCR; TCRdb's copy has only in-frame clones and leaves some out. Of 190,000 or so clones listed, around 85% are singletons. The source material was peripheral blood. The receptors were sampled from a man aged 55-75 years with COVID-19, enrolled during active disease.

This clone has just a few counts. This rearrangement joins TRBV6-2 or TRBV6-3 to TRBJ2-7, with a tentative D call TRBD2 (6 bases). Germline CDR1 reads MNHEY; CDR2 reads SVGEGT. V shed 6 bases and J shed 2 bases, with 11 bases lying between them. The CDR3 is 13 residues long. CDR3 nucleotide sequence: TGTGCCAGCAGCCGCGGACTAACCTACGAGCAGTACTTC. This codes for CASSRGLTYEQYF.

CDR3 region: CSAGDRYEQYF. DNA of the CDR3: TGCAGTGCTGGCGACAGATACGAGCAGTACTTC. The chain recombines TRBV20-1 with TRBJ2-7; D is possibly TRBD1 (5 bases). Trimming took off 5 bases at V and 4 bases at J, with 9 bases between the two ends. Germline CDR1 is DFQATT and CDR2 is SNEGSKA (reference sequence). This CDR3 has 11 residues.

This clone was found once. The chain is built from TRBV15 and TRBJ1-2, with 7 positions matching TRBD1. Per germline, CDR1 LNHNV and CDR2 YYDKDF (reference sequence). With 1 base clipped from V and 8 bases from J, the junction kept 7 bases outside the gene matches. This CDR3 comprises 14 residues. The CDR3 is CATSRGTAGGGYTF. The CDR3, as DNA: TGTGCCACCAGCAGAGGGACAGCAGGGGGAGGCTACACCTTC.